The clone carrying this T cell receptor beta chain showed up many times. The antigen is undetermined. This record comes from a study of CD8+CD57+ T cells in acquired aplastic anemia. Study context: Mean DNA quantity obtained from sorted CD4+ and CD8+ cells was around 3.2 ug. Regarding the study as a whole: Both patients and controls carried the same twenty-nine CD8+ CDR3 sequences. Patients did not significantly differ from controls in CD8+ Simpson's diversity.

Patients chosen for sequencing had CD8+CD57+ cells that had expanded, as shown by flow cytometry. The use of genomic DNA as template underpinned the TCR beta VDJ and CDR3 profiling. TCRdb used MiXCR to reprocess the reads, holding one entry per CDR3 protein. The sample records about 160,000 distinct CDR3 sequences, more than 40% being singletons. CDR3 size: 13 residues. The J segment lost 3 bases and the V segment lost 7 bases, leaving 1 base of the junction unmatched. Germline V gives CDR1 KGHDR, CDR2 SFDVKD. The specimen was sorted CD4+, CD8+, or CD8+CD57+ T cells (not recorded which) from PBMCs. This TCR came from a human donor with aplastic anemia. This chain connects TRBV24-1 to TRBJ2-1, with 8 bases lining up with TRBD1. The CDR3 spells CATRGQDYNEQFF. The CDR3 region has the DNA TGTGCCACCAGGGGACAGGACTACAATGAGCAGTTCTTC.